In its sample, the clone carrying this T cell receptor (beta chain) was seen a few times. Its antigen is as yet unknown. Per the germline V gene, CDR1 is SGHRS and CDR2 is YFSETQ. This CDR3 region has 15 residues. Trimming shortened V by 0 bases and J by 2 bases, and 10 bases separated the two germline ends. The data were taken from a study of post-analysis software for immune sequencing data. Study-level points and caveats: F measure showed strong co-clustering of same-batch samples. Compared with controls, patients had more of roughly five TRBV segments, including TRBV5-6, TRBV5-1 and TRBV20-1. Significantly lower normalized Chao1 diversity was found in patients with multiple sclerosis relative to controls.

Prepared TCR beta cDNA libraries contained unique molecular identifiers. T cells numbering roughly 0.95 to 11 million gave rise to about 540,000 cDNA molecules. TCRdb ran MiXCR on the PCR reads and lists one entry per CDR3 protein. Altogether approximately 690,000 distinct CDR3 sequences are present, over 45% being singletons, with the ten largest covering about 10%. The sequence derives from a girl aged 2-10 years with multiple sclerosis. The V gene is TRBV5-1, the J gene TRBJ2-3; D may be TRBD1 or TRBD2 (6 bases each). Sequencing used blood. The CDR3 nucleotides read TGCGCCAGCAGCTTGGTCCGGGGGCCCACAGATACGCAGTATTTT. Its translation is CASSLVRGPTDTQYF.